Listed below are T cell receptor beta chains from one sample, sequenced in a study of Tregs in tolerant kidney transplant recipients. Repertoires were generated with immunoSEQ multiplex PCR, while TCRdb's copy carries only in-frame clones and drops some. The sample has about 68,000 clones; 84% are singletons. The specimen sequenced was CD4+ T cells from blood. Receptor source: a human donor in good health. Both conserved end residues are part of each CDR3. D genes are given only for firm matches. The listing skips clone size in some rows; elsewhere it reads once, few, many or a size class.

v_call,cdr3_length,d_call,clone_size,j_call,cdr3_aa,cdr3_nt
TRBV6-5,13,.,.,TRBJ2-7,CASSSPGTYEQYF,TGTGCCAGCAGTTCTCCGGGGACCTACGAGCAGTACTTC
TRBV4-3,16,TRBD1,.,TRBJ2-3,CASSQEAGGTTDTQYF,TGCGCCAGCAGCCAAGAGGCAGGGGGTACCACAGATACGCAGTATTTT
TRBV7-3,15,.,.,TRBJ1-2,CASRSGDRATYGYTF,TGTGCCAGCAGATCAGGGGATCGGGCAACGTATGGCTACACCTTC
TRBV27,10,.,.,TRBJ2-5,CAIQGETQYF,TGTGCCATCCAAGGAGAGACCCAGTACTTC
TRBV18,15,.,once,TRBJ2-5,CASSRGSGGQETQYF,TGTGCCAGCTCACGAGGCTCGGGCGGTCAAGAGACCCAGTACTTC
TRBV6-6,13,.,few,TRBJ2-2,CASRGPGIGELFF,TGTGCCAGCAGGGGGCCGGGGATAGGGGAGCTGTTTTTT
TRBV18,14,.,.,TRBJ1-1,CASSPLADWGEAFF,TGTGCCAGCTCACCACTTGCCGACTGGGGTGAAGCTTTCTTT
TRBV11-3,16,.,once,TRBJ2-3,CASSLDVRARTDTQYF,TGTGCCAGCAGCTTAGATGTCCGGGCACGCACAGATACGCAGTATTTT
TRBV7-3,13,.,.,TRBJ1-1,CASSFDSTTEAFF,TGTGCCAGCAGCTTCGACAGTACCACTGAAGCTTTCTTT
TRBV11-3,13,.,.,TRBJ2-7,CASSLGLFYEQYF,TGTGCCAGCAGCTTAGGCCTGTTTTACGAGCAGTACTTC
TRBV5-6,15,.,.,TRBJ1-5,CASSFRREINQPQHF,TGTGCCAGCAGCTTTAGAAGGGAAATCAATCAGCCCCAGCATTTT
TRBV7-2,17,TRBD1,.,TRBJ1-4,CASSLQTVTGANEKLFF,TGTGCCAGCAGCCTCCAGACCGTGACAGGGGCTAATGAAAAACTGTTTTTT
TRBV13,14,.,.,TRBJ1-6,CASSPNLAMSPLHF,TGTGCCAGCAGCCCAAACCTCGCCATGTCACCCCTCCACTTT
TRBV19,12,.,.,TRBJ2-2,CASSITGGELFF,TGTGCCAGTAGTATTACGGGCGGGGAGCTGTTTTTT
TRBV27,15,TRBD1,.,TRBJ1-2,CASSFWTGYPYGYTF,TGTGCCAGCAGTTTCTGGACAGGGTATCCCTATGGCTACACCTTC
TRBV11-3,15,TRBD2,.,TRBJ2-1,CASSSGLAGEGEQFF,TGTGCCAGCAGCTCCGGACTAGCGGGAGAGGGGGAGCAGTTCTTC
TRBV21-1,17,.,.,TRBJ1-1,CASTIRELIGLNTEAFF,TGTGCCAGCACCATAAGAGAGTTAATCGGGTTGAACACTGAAGCTTTCTTT
TRBV4-1,14,.,.,TRBJ1-2,CASSQVLPSGGYTF,TGCGCCAGCAGCCAAGTCCTGCCCTCTGGCGGCTACACCTTC
TRBV6-1,17,TRBD2,.,TRBJ2-3,CASSVGLAGVFLDTQYF,TGTGCCAGCAGTGTTGGGCTAGCGGGAGTTTTTCTCGATACGCAGTATTTT
TRBV29-1,14,.,.,TRBJ1-4,CSVAPLATNEKLFF,TGCAGCGTTGCGCCCCTGGCAACTAATGAAAAACTGTTTTTT
TRBV29-1,12,.,.,TRBJ1-3,CSGAAGGNTIYF,TGCAGCGGTGCTGCGGGTGGAAACACCATATATTTT
TRBV7-2,14,TRBD2,.,TRBJ2-3,CASSPGGLAGTQYF,TGTGCCAGCAGCCCGGGGGGACTAGCGGGTACGCAGTATTTT
TRBV30,13,.,.,TRBJ1-6,CAWSLQPGSPLHF,TGTGCCTGGAGTCTTCAACCCGGCTCACCCCTCCACTTT
TRBV7-6,15,.,.,TRBJ1-1,CASGRWAGAGTEAFF,TGTGCCAGCGGGCGGTGGGCAGGGGCTGGAACTGAAGCTTTCTTT
TRBV18,17,TRBD1,.,TRBJ1-4,CASSPLRDRVNNEKLFF,TGTGCCAGCTCACCACTACGAGACAGGGTCAATAATGAAAAACTGTTTTTT
TRBV5-8,11,.,.,TRBJ1-1,CASSWNTEAFF,TGTGCCAGCAGCTGGAACACTGAAGCTTTCTTT
TRBV10-3,15,TRBD2,.,TRBJ2-1,CAIRETSGRGLEQFF,TGTGCCATCAGGGAGACTAGCGGGAGAGGTCTTGAGCAGTTCTTC
TRBV4-2,16,.,.,TRBJ2-7,CASSLGERASSYEQYF,TGTGCCAGCAGCTTAGGAGAGCGGGCCAGCTCCTACGAGCAGTACTTC
TRBV4-1,15,TRBD2,.,TRBJ2-3,CASSQGGGITDTQYF,TGCGCCAGCAGCCAAGGCGGGGGGATCACAGATACGCAGTATTTT
TRBV2,14,.,.,TRBJ1-5,CASMETNSNQPQHF,TGTGCCAGCATGGAGACCAATAGCAATCAGCCCCAGCATTTT
TRBV29-1,13,TRBD2,.,TRBJ2-7,CSVDTMAGGEQYF,TGCAGCGTTGACACTATGGCGGGAGGCGAGCAGTACTTC
TRBV7-2,14,.,.,TRBJ2-1,CASSRIGELNEQFF,TGTGCCAGCAGCCGTATAGGGGAATTGAATGAGCAGTTCTTC
TRBV12-5,16,.,.,TRBJ2-7,CASGLVLGTDHYEQYF,TGTGCTAGTGGTTTGGTACTAGGGACGGACCACTACGAGCAGTACTTC
TRBV6-5,15,.,.,TRBJ2-3,CASAVTADSTDTQYF,TGTGCCAGCGCGGTGACAGCGGATAGCACAGATACGCAGTATTTT
TRBV29-1,17,.,.,TRBJ2-2,CSVEARQARANTGELFF,TGCAGCGTTGAAGCGAGACAGGCGCGGGCGAACACCGGGGAGCTGTTTTTT
TRBV18,15,TRBD2,.,TRBJ2-1,CASSLQGLATDEQFF,TGTGCCAGCTCACTGCAAGGACTAGCGACGGATGAGCAGTTCTTC
TRBV2,16,.,.,TRBJ1-6,CASCTPEGSYNSPLHF,TGTGCCAGCTGCACTCCGGAGGGTTCCTATAATTCACCCCTCCACTTT
TRBV2,15,.,.,TRBJ1-5,CASSGGGALNQPQHF,TGTGCCAGCAGTGGGGGTGGCGCGCTAAATCAGCCCCAGCATTTT
TRBV2,15,TRBD2,.,TRBJ2-1,CASSIEGGGYNEQFF,TGTGCCAGCAGTATAGAGGGCGGGGGTTACAATGAGCAGTTCTTC
TRBV28,11,.,.,TRBJ1-1,CASSSTDSLTF,TGTGCCAGCAGTTCGACCGACTCATTGACCTTT
TRBV6-5,16,TRBD1,.,TRBJ1-2,CASSSPGQGGNYGYTF,TGTGCCAGCAGTTCCCCGGGACAGGGCGGGAACTATGGCTACACCTTC
TRBV29-1,13,.,.,TRBJ2-3,CSVEYVLADTQYF,TGCAGCGTTGAATACGTATTGGCAGATACGCAGTATTTT
TRBV11-3,14,.,.,TRBJ1-3,CASSIRLSGNTIYF,TGTGCCAGCAGCATCAGACTCTCTGGAAACACCATATATTTT
TRBV4-3,13,.,.,TRBJ2-7,CASSQTRLVEQYF,TGCGCCAGCAGCCAGACCAGACTAGTCGAGCAGTACTTC
TRBV7-2,13,TRBD1,.,TRBJ1-2,CASSLKGAGGYTF,TGTGCCAGCAGCTTAAAGGGGGCGGGTGGCTACACCTTC
TRBV6-1,11,.,few,TRBJ2-3,CASGKQETQYF,TGTGCCAGCGGAAAGCAAGAGACGCAGTATTTT
TRBV5-1,13,.,.,TRBJ2-5,CASSRGAGETQYF,TGCGCCAGCAGCAGGGGCGCTGGGGAGACCCAGTACTTC
TRBV5-8,11,TRBD2,.,TRBJ2-1,CASSFETSGFF,TGTGCCAGCAGCTTCGAGACTAGCGGGTTCTTC
TRBV7-2,15,.,.,TRBJ1-2,CASSSPRRYEFGYTF,TGTGCCAGCAGTTCCCCGCGACGGTATGAATTCGGCTACACCTTC
TRBV15,13,.,.,TRBJ2-5,CATSAAARETQYF,TGTGCCACCAGCGCGGCTGCCCGAGAGACCCAGTACTTC
TRBV9,16,.,once,TRBJ1-3,CASSVDPHRVGNTIYF,TGTGCCAGCAGCGTAGATCCCCACAGGGTAGGAAACACCATATATTTT
TRBV27,13,TRBD1,.,TRBJ1-2,CASSRQGERGYTF,TGTGCCAGCAGCAGACAGGGGGAGAGAGGCTACACCTTC
TRBV5-3,14,.,.,TRBJ2-3,CARSFSAGTDTQYF,TGTGCCAGAAGCTTCTCCGCGGGGACAGATACGCAGTATTTT
TRBV7-2,13,.,.,TRBJ1-1,CASVGQLNTEAFF,TGTGCCAGCGTAGGACAGCTGAACACTGAAGCTTTCTTT